This T cell receptor beta chain was sequenced during a study of cytomegalovirus exposure and HLA in healthy donors (dated by TCRdb to about 2017). The study in broad terms: An earlier analysis of some 500 of the donors reported roughly 300 Gb of sequence data and 117 million unique TCR beta sequences from approximately 180 million T cells. To predict cytomegalovirus infection status, the study brought together high-throughput TCR immunosequencing, statistical association of individual TCRs with disease status, and machine learning. In a later analysis, previously published TCR beta repertoires from hundreds of donors were re-analyzed and high-resolution HLA genotyping was added so that TCR occurrence patterns could be studied. Approximately 300 gigabases of sequencing data and 75 million to 85 million unique TCR sequences made up an early release that covered approximately 700 HLA-typed donors. A later genetic analysis took genome-wide SNP genotypes for about three fifths of the 666 donors and used that subset as a discovery cohort. Because of strong linkage in the cohort, roughly five DR-DQ haplotypes were treated as single units for association and clustering. Rather than using new phenotypic data, the later analysis identified candidate immune exposures from TCR beta sequences and from how often those sequences occurred across donors. Donor age, sex, ethnicity and CMV serostatus were compiled alongside the repertoire data. Class I and class II HLA loci were covered by the typing at four-digit resolution. Using immunosequencing, the study profiled T cell repertoires from fewer than 700 subjects and related those repertoires to cytomegalovirus serostatus. All discovery cohort repertoires had been generated on a single sequencing platform. Of the roughly 400 genotyped donors, about 80% fell in the genetic ancestry cluster associated with self-reported Caucasian donors. An earlier analysis of 587 of the donors used high-throughput TCR beta sequencing to judge whether each TCR beta V gene segment behaved as functional or pseudogenic. A separate validation cohort of approximately 130 different subjects was used in addition to the approximately 640-subject first cohort. The number of typed donors differed by locus: 629-630 for A, B, C, DRB1 and DQB1; 500 to 550 for DQA1; 600 to 610 for DPA1; and about 470 for DPB1. The study aimed to test whether signatures of past pathogen exposure could be identified by cataloging public T cell receptors. Across around 400 genotyped donors of the cohort, an average of approximately 200,000 unique TCR beta nucleotide sequences per donor were sequenced, and 15% to 20% of those sequences were non-productive.

As encoded in the germline V gene, CDR1 is LGHNA while CDR2 is YNFKEQ. V trim: 0 bases; J trim: 5 bases; unmatched bases: 5. The CDR3 holds 15 amino acids from the cysteine to the phenylalanine. Just the 45-base CDR3 DNA is kept, in frame starting at base 1. The study at large found these results: In both the original and validation cohorts, the classifier was reported to diagnose cytomegalovirus status with high specificity and sensitivity. Specific HLA alleles were associated with around 18,000 TCR beta sequences at a false discovery rate of 0.05 in a later analysis. According to a later analysis, most CMV-associated TCR beta chains appeared to be HLA-restricted, and the HLA associations seemed to be driven largely by CMV exposure. The study listed 164 TCR beta chains as associated with cytomegalovirus. Some IMGT-functional V segments, including TRBV6-2 and TRBV6-3, could not be told apart with the 87-base-pair reads, so those segments were excluded. HLA typing was unavailable for some donors at each locus, so association tests used only the typed subset. In a later analysis, HLA-associated TCR beta chains were found to be more clonally expanded and to have lower generation probabilities than equally common non-associated chains. The cohort was sequenced for TCR beta chains only, and without alpha or paired-chain data the features that could be detected were limited. V-gene and J-gene trimming of TCR beta chains was associated with a missense DCLRE1C variant in a later genetic analysis, and the association was replicated in an independent cohort. In an earlier analysis of under 600 of the donors, most TCR beta V segments were observed in productive rearrangements about 87% or about 30% of the time, broadly matching IMGT annotations. A later genetic analysis reported fewer N-insertions in productive TCRs among donors in an Asian-associated ancestry cluster than the approximately 670-donor mean. Presence/absence analyses assumed roughly uniform sequencing depth across donors, an assumption that may not hold. A further reported finding was that TCR beta sequences accurately predicted the HLA-A and HLA-B alleles for most subjects in the first cohort. In vitro tests confirmed that a few of the cytomegalovirus-associated TCR beta chains recognize cytomegalovirus antigens. Approximately 16 rarely observed V segments, including chromosome 9 orphons, were excluded from the earlier analysis of approximately 600 of the donors because counts were too low. The authors suggested that the approach could potentially be generalized to other disease states and immunological phenotypes. According to a later analysis, TCR association rates differed among HLA loci, with DRB1 alleles showing the most associated TCRs and HLA-C alleles showing the fewest. The only immune exposure information available for the cohort was CMV serostatus. Most TCR sequences were seen in very few donors, while some public TCRs were found in many individuals. When HLA alleles, especially DR and DQ, strongly co-occurred, attributing TCR associations to individual alleles was difficult. Several of the top co-occurrence clusters appeared to be linked to parvovirus B19, influenza, CMV and Epstein-Barr virus, according to a later analysis. Linkage disequilibrium might explain the correlated functional status among segregating V segments, but an unknown experimental factor could not be excluded. The sequencing pipeline was judged likely to have produced a cluster of highly shared sequence variants as a technical artifact.

In total, approximately 610 healthy bone marrow donors made up the cohort. At the time of sampling, all cohort members were nominally healthy, though unrecorded immune exposures were likely present. The donor tested CMV seronegative, placing the donor among the 350 or so seronegative members of the cohort. Each donor provided a peripheral blood sample, and peripheral blood mononuclear cells were used for TCR beta sequencing. The Qiagen DNeasy Blood Extraction Kit was used to extract genomic DNA from the blood cell samples. Library prep was done by the immunoSEQ multiplex PCR assay. For the multiplex PCR, a mixture combining 60 forward primers for TCR Vbeta segments and 13 reverse primers for TCR Jbeta segments was used. A multiplex PCR assay on genomic DNA amplified the CDR3 region of rearranged TCR beta genes. Amplified TCR beta libraries were sequenced as 87-base-pair reads on the Illumina HiSeq System. In the original analysis: A later analysis tallied some 79 million unique TCR beta chains across the approximately 670 repertoires, and approximately 9.9 million of those chains were shared by two or more donors. Raw reads were error-corrected and collapsed into unique sequences by a nearest-neighbor algorithm in which closely related sequences were merged to remove PCR and sequencing errors. V, D and J gene segments were assigned by aligning CDR3 sequences to IMGT reference sequences. For a sequence to be retained, at least a six-nucleotide match to both a V gene segment and a J gene segment was required. A rearrangement counted as productive if the CDR3 had no stop codons and remained in frame with V and J, and every other rearrangement counted as non-productive. CDR3 was defined by IMGT convention, running from the second conserved V-encoded cysteine to the conserved J-encoded phenylalanine. The earlier analysis of 587 of the donors excluded sequences that lacked an unambiguous match to a single V gene segment. An earlier analysis of over 450 of the donors classified V segments as functional when productive rearrangements were above 56.7% and as segregating when the standard deviation between donors was above 5%. A statistical classification framework was built for diagnosing cytomegalovirus status from the catalog of TCR beta chain sequences. In a later analysis, V and J genes were assigned by comparing TCR nucleotide sequences against IMGT/GENE-DB human TR gene sequences. A later analysis assigned CDR3 sequences and most-parsimonious VDJ recombination scenarios with the TCRdist pipeline. In a later analysis, every TCR beta chain was defined by the combination of its CDR3 amino acid sequence and its V-gene family, and reads without a unique V-gene family were dropped. A later analysis removed 600 or so highly shared, low-generation-probability nucleotide sequences to deal with suspected cross-contamination and a sequencing artifact. For each public chain, a later analysis derived a clonal expansion index from normalized ranks of inferred template counts within each repertoire. In a later analysis, generation probabilities were computed with a VDJ recombination model fitted to out-of-frame rearrangements, and the resulting probabilities were checked against IGoR. A later analysis scored TCR-TCR, TCR-HLA and TCR-CMV co-occurrence with hypergeometric tests, applying a repertoire-size bias correction to TCR pairs. To estimate false discovery rates, a later analysis permuted the HLA or CMV assignments 20 times. In a later analysis, co-occurring TCRs were grouped using DBSCAN, and TCRdist sequence similarity was added for clustering within HLA-allele-positive subsets. Repertoires with fewer than 30,000 or more than 120,000 public chains were left out of co-occurrence clustering, as were about 5 repertoires with anomalous nucleotide sharing. Imported from immuneACCESS, the table was reduced by TCRdb to in-frame sequences with V and J called. These copies leave out some clones; in studies compared against another copy, an unresolved V gene accounts for under half, and the cause of the remainder is not known. V and J calls and clone size are copied from that table; D and trimming were computed from the DNA. The sample table shows 100,000 to 150,000 clones, and 65% to 90% are seen once. Together, the top ten hold roughly 2.6% of the sample.

About this clone: The antigen it binds to is not known. No per-base quality is available; no much larger clone lies one base away.

This clonotype originated in a man aged 45-60 years in good health and CMV-seronegative. This sequence uses TRBV4-2 and TRBJ2-5; the central 8 bases match TRBD2. The specimen sequenced was PBMCs. The DNA sequence follows: TGTGCCAGCAGCCAAGATCCGGGGGGGCAGGAGACCCAGTACTTC. This encodes CASSQDPGGQETQYF.